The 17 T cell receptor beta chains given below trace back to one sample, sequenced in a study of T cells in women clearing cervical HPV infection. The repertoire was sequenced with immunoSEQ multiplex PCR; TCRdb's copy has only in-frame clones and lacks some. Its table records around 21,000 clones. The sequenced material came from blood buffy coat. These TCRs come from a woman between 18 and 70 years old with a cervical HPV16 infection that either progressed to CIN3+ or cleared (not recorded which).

CDR3 sequence: CSAALSDPYEQYF. CDR3 DNA, as far as it was read: TGCAGTGCAGCCCTTAGCGATCCCTACGAG. This sequence joins TRBV20-1 and TRBJ2-7; D perhaps matches TRBD2 (5 bases). With the read ending 3 residues before the CDR3 end, the germline J gene is used to fill in that end. The germline V and J ends were trimmed by 6 bases and 2 bases, with 14 bases remaining between them. This CDR3 is built from 13 residues. The germline gives CDR1 DFQATT, CDR2 SNEGSKA (reference sequence).

The sequenced part of the CDR3 DNA is TGTGCCAGCAGCTTGACAGGGGGCTCTCAGCCC. This encodes CASSLTGGSQP. The CDR3 in full is CASSLTGGSQPQHF. The chain links TRBV5-6 to TRBJ1-5; 9 bases line up with TRBD1. The read falls 3 residues short of the CDR3 end, and the missing part is taken from the germline J gene. This CDR3 has 14 amino acids. CDR1 SGHDT and CDR2 YYEEEE come from the germline V gene. V lost 1 base and J lost 6; bases outside the gene matches: 2.

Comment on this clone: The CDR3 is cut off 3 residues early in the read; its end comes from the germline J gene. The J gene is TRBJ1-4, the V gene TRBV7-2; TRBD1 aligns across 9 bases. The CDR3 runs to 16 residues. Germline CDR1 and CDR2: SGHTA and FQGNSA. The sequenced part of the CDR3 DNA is TGTGCAAGTCGCTTAGCAACAGGGGGCGCAGGTGAAAAA. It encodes CASRLATGGAGEK. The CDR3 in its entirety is CASRLATGGAGEKLFF.

CDR3 protein: CASSILAGPQETQYF. The sequenced CDR3 bases are TGTGCCAGCAGTATACTAGCGGGGCCCCAAGAGACC. The chain links TRBV27 to TRBJ2-5; TRBD2 agrees at 10 bases. The DNA ends 3 residues before the CDR3 does, and the rest of the CDR3 is filled in from the germline J gene. Germline CDR1 and CDR2: MNHEY and SMNVEV (reference sequence). V lost 5 bases and J lost 1; bases outside the gene matches: 4. The CDR3 totals 15 residues.

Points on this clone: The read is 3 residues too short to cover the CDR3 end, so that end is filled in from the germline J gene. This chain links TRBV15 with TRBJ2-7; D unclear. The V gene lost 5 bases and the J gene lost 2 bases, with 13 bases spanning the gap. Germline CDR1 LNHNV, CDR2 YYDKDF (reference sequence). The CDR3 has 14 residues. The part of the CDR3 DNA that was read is TGTGCCACCAGCTATGGTGTGGCCGCCTACGAG. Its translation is CATSYGVAAYE. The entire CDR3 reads CATSYGVAAYEQYF.

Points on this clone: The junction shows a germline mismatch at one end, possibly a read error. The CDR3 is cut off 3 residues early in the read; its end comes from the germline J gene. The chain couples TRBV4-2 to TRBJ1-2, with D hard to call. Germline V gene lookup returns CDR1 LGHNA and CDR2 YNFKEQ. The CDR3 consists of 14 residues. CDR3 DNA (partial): TGCGCCAGCAGCCAAGAAGGACTGGGCTATGGC. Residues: CASSQEGLGYG. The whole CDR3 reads CASSQEGLGYGYTF.

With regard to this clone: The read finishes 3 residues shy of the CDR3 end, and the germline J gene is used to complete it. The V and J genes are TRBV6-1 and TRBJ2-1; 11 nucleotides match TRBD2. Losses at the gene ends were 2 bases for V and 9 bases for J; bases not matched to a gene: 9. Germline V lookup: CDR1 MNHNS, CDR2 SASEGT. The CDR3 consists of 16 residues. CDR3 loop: CASSEWGTSGYGEQFF. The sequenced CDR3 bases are TGTGCCAGCAGTGAATGGGGGACTAGCGGTTACGGTGAG.

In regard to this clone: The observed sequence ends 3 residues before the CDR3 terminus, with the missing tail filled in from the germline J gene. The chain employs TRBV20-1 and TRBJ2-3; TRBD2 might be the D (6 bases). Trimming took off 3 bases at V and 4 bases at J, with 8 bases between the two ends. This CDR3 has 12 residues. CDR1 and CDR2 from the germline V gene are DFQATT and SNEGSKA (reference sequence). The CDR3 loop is CSARWGADTQYF. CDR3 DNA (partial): TGCAGTGCTAGGTGGGGGGCAGATACG.

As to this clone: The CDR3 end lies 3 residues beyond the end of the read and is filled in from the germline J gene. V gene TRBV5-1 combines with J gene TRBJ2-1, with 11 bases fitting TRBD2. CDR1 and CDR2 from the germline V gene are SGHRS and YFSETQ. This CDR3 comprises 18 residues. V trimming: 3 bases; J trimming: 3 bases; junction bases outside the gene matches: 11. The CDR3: CASSYRPIAGGYYNEQFF. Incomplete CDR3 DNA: TGCGCCAGCAGCTACCGGCCCATAGCGGGAGGGTACTACAATGAG.

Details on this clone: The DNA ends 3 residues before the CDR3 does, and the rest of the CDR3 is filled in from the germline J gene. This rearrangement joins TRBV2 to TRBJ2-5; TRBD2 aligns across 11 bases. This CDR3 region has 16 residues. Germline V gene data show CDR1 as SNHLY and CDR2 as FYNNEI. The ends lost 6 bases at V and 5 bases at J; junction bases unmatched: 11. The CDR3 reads CASRILAGGPRETQYF. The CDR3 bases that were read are TGTGCCAGCAGAATATTAGCGGGAGGGCCTAGGGAGACC.

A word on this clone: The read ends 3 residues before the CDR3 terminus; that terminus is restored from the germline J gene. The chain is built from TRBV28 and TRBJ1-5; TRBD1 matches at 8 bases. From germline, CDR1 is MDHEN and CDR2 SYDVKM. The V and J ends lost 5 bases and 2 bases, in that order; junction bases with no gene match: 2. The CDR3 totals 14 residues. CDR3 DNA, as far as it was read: TGTGCCAGCAGTGGACAGGGCGGCAATCAGCCC. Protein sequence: CASSGQGGNQP. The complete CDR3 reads CASSGQGGNQPQHF.

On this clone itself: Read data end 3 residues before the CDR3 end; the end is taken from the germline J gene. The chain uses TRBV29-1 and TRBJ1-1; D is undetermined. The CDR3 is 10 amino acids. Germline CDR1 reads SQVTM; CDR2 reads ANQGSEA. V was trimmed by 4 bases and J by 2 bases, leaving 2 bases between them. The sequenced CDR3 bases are TGCAGCGTTGCTAACACTGAA. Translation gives CSVANTE. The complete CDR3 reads CSVANTEAFF.

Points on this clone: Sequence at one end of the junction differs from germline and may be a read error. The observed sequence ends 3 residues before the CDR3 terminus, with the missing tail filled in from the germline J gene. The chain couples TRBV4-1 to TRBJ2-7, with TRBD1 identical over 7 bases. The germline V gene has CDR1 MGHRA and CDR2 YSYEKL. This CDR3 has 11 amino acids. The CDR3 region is CTSAGGHEQYF. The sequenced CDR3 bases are TGCACCAGCGCAGGGGGTCACGAG.

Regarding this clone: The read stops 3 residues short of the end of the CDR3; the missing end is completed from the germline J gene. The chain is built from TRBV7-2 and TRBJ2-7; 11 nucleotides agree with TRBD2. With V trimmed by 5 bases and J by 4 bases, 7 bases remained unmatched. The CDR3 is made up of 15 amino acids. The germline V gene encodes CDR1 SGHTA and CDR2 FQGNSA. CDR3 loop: CASSKTGLAEYEQYF. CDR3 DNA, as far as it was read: TGTGCCAGCAGCAAAACGGGACTAGCGGAATACGAG. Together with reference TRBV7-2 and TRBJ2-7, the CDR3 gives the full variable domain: GAGVSQSPSNKVTEKGKDVELRCDPISGHTALYWYRQSLGQGLEFLIYFQGNSAPDKSGLPSDRFSAERTGGSVSTLTIQRTQQEDSAVYLCASSKTGLAEYEQYFGPGTRLTVT.

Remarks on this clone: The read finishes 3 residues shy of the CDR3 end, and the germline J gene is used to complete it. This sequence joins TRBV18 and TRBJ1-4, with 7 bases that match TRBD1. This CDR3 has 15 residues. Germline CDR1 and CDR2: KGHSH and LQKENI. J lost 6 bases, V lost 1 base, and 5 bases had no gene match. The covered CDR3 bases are TGTGCCAGCTCACCACTGGACAGGAGGGATGAAAAA. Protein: CASSPLDRRDEK. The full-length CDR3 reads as CASSPLDRRDEKLFF.

Incomplete CDR3 DNA: TGCGCCAGCAGCCAAGAGACCGGGACTAGCGGCACAGATACG. Its protein is CASSQETGTSGTDT. The whole CDR3 sequence reads CASSQETGTSGTDTQYF. The chain links TRBV4-1 to TRBJ2-3, with 10 bases matching TRBD2. The CDR3 is cut off 3 residues early in the read; its end comes from the germline J gene. The CDR3 totals 17 residues. Germline V CDR1 and CDR2: MGHRA, YSYEKL. The trim removed 0 bases at V and 1 base at J, leaving 4 bases unmatched.

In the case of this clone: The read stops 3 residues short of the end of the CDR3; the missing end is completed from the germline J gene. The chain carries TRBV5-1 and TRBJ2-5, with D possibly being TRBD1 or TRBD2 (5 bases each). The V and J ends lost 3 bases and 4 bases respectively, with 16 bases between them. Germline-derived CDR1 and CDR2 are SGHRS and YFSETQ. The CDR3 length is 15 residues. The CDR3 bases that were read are TGCGCCAGCAGCTCGGGTCGAGGGGTAGGAGAGACC. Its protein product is CASSSGRGVGET. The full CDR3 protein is CASSSGRGVGETQYF.